This is a list of T cell receptor beta chains from one sample in a study of CD8+CD57+ T cells in acquired aplastic anemia. TCRdb re-analysed the reads in MiXCR, keeping a single row per CDR3 protein. The sample has about 160,000 distinct CDR3 sequences, 45% to 55% seen once; the top ten hold about 30%. Material for sequencing was sorted CD4+, CD8+, or CD8+CD57+ T cells (not recorded which) from PBMCs. These receptors were obtained from a human donor with aplastic anemia. Both conserved end residues are part of each CDR3. The D gene is left open where the match is weak. Only some rows state a clone size, as once, few, many or a class for expanded clones.

d_call	v_call	clone_size	j_call	cdr3_aa	cdr3_nt
-	TRBV19	many	TRBJ2-3	CASSIVPADTQYF	TGTGCCAGTAGTATAGTGCCAGCAGATACGCAGTATTTT
TRBD1	TRBV10-3	-	TRBJ2-7	CAISASQGAQYEQYF	TGTGCCATCAGTGCTTCCCAGGGGGCGCAGTACGAGCAGTACTTC
-	TRBV5-5	-	TRBJ2-5	CASSLVGEWDQETQYF	TGTGCCAGCAGCTTGGTAGGGGAGTGGGACCAAGAGACCCAGTACTTC
TRBD1	TRBV6-5	many	TRBJ2-7	CASRYRDSLYEQYF	TGTGCCAGCAGGTACCGGGACAGCCTCTACGAGCAGTACTTC
-	TRBV10-2	-	TRBJ2-6	CATETDASSGANVLTF	TGCGCCACCGAAACGGACGCTTCCTCTGGGGCCAACGTCCTGACTTTC
TRBD2	TRBV11-2	-	TRBJ2-7	CASSFITSGRQGGEQYF	TGTGCCAGCAGCTTCATTACTAGCGGGAGACAGGGTGGCGAGCAGTACTTC
-	TRBV19	many	TRBJ1-1	CASSGWDTVIGEAFF	TGTGCCAGTAGTGGGTGGGACACGGTTATAGGTGAAGCTTTCTTT
-	TRBV29-1	-	TRBJ1-1	CSVTMLNTEAFF	TGCAGCGTTACTATGTTGAACACTGAAGCTTTCTTT
-	TRBV11-2	-	TRBJ2-1	CASSSSLGSNYNGQFF	TGTGCCAGCAGCTCGTCACTAGGATCGAACTACAATGGGCAGTTCTTC
-	TRBV9	-	TRBJ2-7	CASSPSGHEQYF	TGTGCCAGCAGCCCCTCGGGGCACGAGCAGTACTTC